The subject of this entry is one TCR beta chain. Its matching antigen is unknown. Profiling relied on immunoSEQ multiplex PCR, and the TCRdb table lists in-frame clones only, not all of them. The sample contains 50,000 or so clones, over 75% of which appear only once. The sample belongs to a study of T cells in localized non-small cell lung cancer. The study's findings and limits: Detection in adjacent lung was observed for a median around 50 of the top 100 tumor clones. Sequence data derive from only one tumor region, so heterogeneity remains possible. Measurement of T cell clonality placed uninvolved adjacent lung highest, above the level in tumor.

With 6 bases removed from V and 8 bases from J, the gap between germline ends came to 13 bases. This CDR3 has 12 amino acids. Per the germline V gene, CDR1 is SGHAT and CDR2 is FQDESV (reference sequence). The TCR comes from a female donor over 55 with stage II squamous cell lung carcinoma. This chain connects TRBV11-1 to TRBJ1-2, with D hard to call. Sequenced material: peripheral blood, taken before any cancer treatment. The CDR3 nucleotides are TGTGCCAGCAGTCGAGAGCGGAGCGGCTACACCTTC. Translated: CASSRERSGYTF.